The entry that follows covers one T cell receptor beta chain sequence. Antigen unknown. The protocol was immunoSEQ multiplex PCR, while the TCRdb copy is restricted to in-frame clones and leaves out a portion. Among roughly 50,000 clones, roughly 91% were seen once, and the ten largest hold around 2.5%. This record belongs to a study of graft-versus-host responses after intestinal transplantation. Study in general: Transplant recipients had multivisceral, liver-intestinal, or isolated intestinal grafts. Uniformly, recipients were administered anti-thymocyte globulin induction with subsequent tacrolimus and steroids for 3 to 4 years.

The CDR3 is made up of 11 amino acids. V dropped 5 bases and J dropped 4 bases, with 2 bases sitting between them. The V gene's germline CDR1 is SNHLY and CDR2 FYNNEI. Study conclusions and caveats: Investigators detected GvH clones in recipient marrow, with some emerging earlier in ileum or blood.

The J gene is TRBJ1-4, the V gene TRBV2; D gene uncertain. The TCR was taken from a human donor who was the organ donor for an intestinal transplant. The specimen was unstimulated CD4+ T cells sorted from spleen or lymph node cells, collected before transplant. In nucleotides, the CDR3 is TGTGCCAGCAGTTTTAATGAAAAACTGTTTTTT. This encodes CASSFNEKLFF.